The 9 T cell receptor beta chains presented below share a single source sample, sequenced in a study of memory CD4+ T cells and cytomegalovirus serostatus. Libraries were prepared by immunoSEQ multiplex PCR; TCRdb keeps only in-frame clonotypes and omits some of them. The sample yields 45,000 to 60,000 clones, approximately 82% seen once. The sort gate was single viable CD3+CD4+CD8-CD45RO+ cells for memory CD4+ T cells. Sequencing was performed on memory CD4+ T cells from blood. The receptors were sampled from an adult in good health and CMV-seropositive.

This clone was picked up one time. This rearrangement joins TRBV2 to TRBJ2-5, with D possibly being TRBD2 (5 bases). V was shortened by 10 bases and J by 2 bases, with 14 bases between the two germline ends. Germline V lookup: CDR1 SNHLY, CDR2 FYNNEI. The CDR3 consists of 13 residues. The CDR3 here is CATRNSGQETQYF. In DNA, the CDR3 is TGTGCCACCCGAAACAGCGGACAAGAGACCCAGTACTTC.

The chain carries TRBV2 and TRBJ1-2; the D is unclear. Germline V gives CDR1 SNHLY, CDR2 FYNNEI. This CDR3 has 14 amino acids. V was trimmed by 8 bases and J by 4 bases, leaving 17 bases between them. CDR3 nucleotides: TGTGCCAGCTCCCCCATGACGGGGTTCTATGGCTACACCTTC. Translation: CASSPMTGFYGYTF.

This clone was counted a single time. The J gene is TRBJ1-4, the V gene TRBV25-1, with TRBD1 matching 7 bases. Germline values: CDR1 MGHDK, CDR2 SYGVNS. The length of the CDR3 is 17 residues. Trimming removed 2 bases from V and 5 bases from J; junction bases left unmatched: 11. This CDR3 is CASSEVRGRAGNEKLFF. The CDR3 DNA reads TGTGCCAGCAGTGAAGTGAGGGGGCGGGCAGGAAATGAAAAACTGTTTTTT.

The V and J genes are TRBV9 and TRBJ2-3, with D uncertain. The V gene's germline CDR1 is SGDLS and CDR2 YYNGEE. Between the trimmed V and J ends, which lost 0 bases and 0 bases, there was a span of 8 bases. This CDR3 is 15 amino acids long. This chain's CDR3 is CASSVASTSTDTQYF. Written as DNA, the CDR3 is TGTGCCAGCAGCGTAGCTTCGACAAGCACAGATACGCAGTATTTT.

The count of this clone is one. The J gene is TRBJ1-2, the V gene TRBV19, with 10 bases identical to TRBD1. Unmatched junction bases numbered 4, after V lost 7 bases and J lost 2 bases. Per germline, CDR1 LNHDA and CDR2 SQIVND (reference sequence). The CDR3 loop spans 14 amino acids. The CDR3 bases are TGTGCCAGTAACCCGGGACAGGGGAACTATGGCTACACCTTC. Translated, it gives CASNPGQGNYGYTF.

In the case of this clone: At one end the junction does not follow the germline gene, possibly because of a read error. The chain joins TRBV7-2 to TRBJ2-7; TRBD1 might be the D (6 bases). CDR3 length: 15 amino acids. Germline CDR1 SGHTA, CDR2 FQGNSA. CDR3 protein: CASRLGGMSSYEQYF. CDR3 bases: TGTGCCAGCAGATTAGGGGGAATGAGCTCCTACGAGCAGTACTTC.

The V and J genes are TRBV4-3 and TRBJ1-2; D is uncertain. Trimming cost V 0 bases and J 4 bases, with 6 bases left between them. This CDR3 region has 13 residues. CDR1 is LGHNA and CDR2 is YSLEER in the germline V gene. The CDR3 spells CASSQDIGYGYTF. CDR3 DNA sequence: TGCGCCAGCAGCCAAGACATTGGCTATGGCTACACCTTC.

The V gene is TRBV2, the J gene TRBJ1-4; 10 nucleotides agree with TRBD1. The germline gives CDR1 SNHLY, CDR2 FYNNEI. The trim removed 8 bases at V and 7 bases at J, leaving 4 bases unmatched. The CDR3 sequence is 13 residues long. The CDR3 nucleotides read TGTGCCAGCCGGGACAGGGGACTTGAAAAACTGTTTTTT. Translation: CASRDRGLEKLFF.

The chain links TRBV4-1 to TRBJ2-6, with 9 bases lining up with TRBD1. Trimming removed 5 bases from V and 3 bases from J; junction bases left unmatched: 8. Looked up from germline, CDR1 is MGHRA and CDR2 is YSYEKL. The CDR3 has 17 amino acids. The CDR3 DNA sequence: TGCGCCAGCAGCTGGGGACAGGGAGGGGATGGGGCCAACGTCCTGACTTTC. It translates to CASSWGQGGDGANVLTF.